These T cell receptor beta chains were read from a single sample in a study of radiotherapy plus CTLA-4 blockade in lung cancer. Generated by immunoSEQ multiplex PCR, the TCRdb table keeps only in-frame clones and is missing some. The data show about 88,000 clones, 72% seen once. This material consisted of peripheral blood, taken from a patient treated with radiotherapy plus ipilimumab. The receptor set was obtained from a human donor with non-small cell lung cancer that progressed on radiotherapy plus ipilimumab. The CDR3 runs from the conserved cysteine through the conserved F or W. Each record gives: clone size, V gene, J gene, D gene, CDR3 DNA, CDR3 protein. A D gene is named only where the DNA matches it firmly. Clone size is given for some rows only: seen once, a few or many times, or a class if the clone is expanded.

once,TRBV18,TRBJ1-2,.,TGTGCCAGCTCACCGGAGACAGGAACAGGGGGCTACACCTTC,CASSPETGTGGYTF
.,TRBV6-5,TRBJ2-1,.,TGTGCCAGCAGTTCCCGGCCGGTATCCTACAATGAGCAGTTCTTC,CASSSRPVSYNEQFF
few,TRBV7-3,TRBJ2-2,TRBD2,TGTGCCAGCAGCTTAAAGGTAGCGGGAGCCATGAACACCGGGGAGCTGTTTTTT,CASSLKVAGAMNTGELFF
.,TRBV9,TRBJ2-5,TRBD2,TGTGCCAGCAGCGTAGGCGATAGCGGGGACGGGGGCCATAGAGAGACCCAGTACTTC,CASSVGDSGDGGHRETQYF
.,TRBV28,TRBJ2-7,.,TGTGCCAGCAGCCCTAGTGGGTACTACGAGCAGTACTTC,CASSPSGYYEQYF
.,TRBV7-2,TRBJ2-1,.,TGTGCCAGCAGCTACGACAGAGGGTCCTACAATGAGCAGTTCTTC,CASSYDRGSYNEQFF
.,TRBV5-6,TRBJ1-5,.,TGTGCCAGCAGCTTGGCAGAAGGGTTTGGCAATCAGCCCCAGCATTTT,CASSLAEGFGNQPQHF
once,TRBV6-6,TRBJ2-7,.,TGTGCCAGCAGTACCCGCCAGGGCTACGAGCAGTACTTC,CASSTRQGYEQYF
.,TRBV27,TRBJ1-4,.,TGTGCCAGCGCACTGGGACGACTTGACAAACTGTTTTTT,CASALGRLDKLFF
.,TRBV7-9,TRBJ2-5,.,TGTGCCAGCAGCTTAGGACAGGTTAGCGAGACCCAGTACTTC,CASSLGQVSETQYF
few,TRBV19,TRBJ1-1,.,TGTGCCAGTAGTCTACTCCCTGACCTGAACACTGAAGCTTTCTTT,CASSLLPDLNTEAFF
.,TRBV7-9,TRBJ2-7,TRBD1,TGTGCCAGCAGTGTGACGCGGGACAGGGAATCCGAGCAGTACTTC,CASSVTRDRESEQYF
.,TRBV28,TRBJ1-2,.,TGTGCCAGCACCCAACAGGCTAACTATGGCTACACCTTC,CASTQQANYGYTF